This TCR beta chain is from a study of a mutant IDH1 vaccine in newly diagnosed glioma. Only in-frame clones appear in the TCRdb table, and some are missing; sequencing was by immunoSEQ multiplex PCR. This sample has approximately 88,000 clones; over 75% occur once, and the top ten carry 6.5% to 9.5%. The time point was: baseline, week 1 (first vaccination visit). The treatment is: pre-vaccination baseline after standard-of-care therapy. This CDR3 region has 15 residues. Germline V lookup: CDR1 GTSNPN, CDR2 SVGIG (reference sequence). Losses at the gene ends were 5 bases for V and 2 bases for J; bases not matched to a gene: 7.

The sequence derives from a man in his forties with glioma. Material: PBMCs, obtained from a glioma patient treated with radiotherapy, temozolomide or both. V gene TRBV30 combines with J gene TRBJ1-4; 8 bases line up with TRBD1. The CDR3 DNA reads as TGTGCCTGGGGCTCAGGGGGCATCACTAATGAAAAACTGTTTTTT. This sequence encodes CAWGSGGITNEKLFF.